These 14 T cell receptor beta chains came from one sample sequenced in a study of post-analysis software for immune sequencing data. Study-level points and caveats: About five TRBV segments, including TRBV5-6, TRBV5-1 and TRBV20-1, were more frequent in patients than controls.

Prepared libraries of TCR beta cDNA carried unique molecular identifiers. A single record per CDR3 protein comes from TCRdb applying MiXCR to the PCR reads. The sample records 740,000 or so distinct CDR3 sequences, approximately 50% being singletons. No antigen is known for these receptors. The sequencing sample was made of blood. Every receptor here comes from a girl aged 10-17 years with multiple sclerosis.

The chain links TRBV7-9 to TRBJ2-1; a weak D match, TRBD2 (5 bases). The CDR3 runs to 19 residues. The V end was cut by 5 bases, the J end by 3 bases, with 26 bases between. Germline V gene data show CDR1 as SEHNR and CDR2 as FQNEAQ (reference sequence). CDR3 loop: CASSPPRPWTFRFYNEQFF. DNA for the CDR3: TGTGCCAGCAGCCCGCCACGCCCCTGGACTTTCCGCTTCTACAATGAGCAGTTCTTC.

The genes are TRBV6-5 and TRBJ1-1, with D hard to call. The CDR3 extends over 14 amino acids. Trimming pared 2 bases from V and 4 bases from J, leaving 11 bases between. Germline V CDR1 and CDR2: MNHEY, SVGAGI. In nucleotides, the CDR3 is TGTGCCAGCAGTTACGACTTAGGTGGCACTGAAGCTTTCTTT. It translates to CASSYDLGGTEAFF.

Notes on this clonotype: The junction differs from germline at one of its ends, possibly a read error. The V gene is TRBV3-1, the J gene TRBJ2-5; possible D gene TRBD2, 5 bases. This CDR3 has 15 amino acids. The germline V gene encodes CDR1 LGHDT and CDR2 YNNKEL (reference sequence). CDR3 nucleotides: TGTGCCAGCAGCCAAGTTGGAGGACCCCAAGGGACCCAGTACTTC. This encodes CASSQVGGPQGTQYF.

This chain links TRBV7-9 with TRBJ2-2; a weak D match, TRBD1 (6 bases). The germline V and J ends were trimmed by 2 bases and 5 bases, with 9 bases remaining between them. Germline V lookup: CDR1 SEHNR, CDR2 FQNEAQ (reference sequence). The CDR3 covers 14 residues. The CDR3 DNA reads as TGTGCCAGCAGCTTAACAGGGTTGACCGGGGAGCTGTTTTTT. Translation gives CASSLTGLTGELFF.

The gene calls are TRBV20-1 and TRBJ2-1; 7 nucleotides align to TRBD2. The germline V gene has CDR1 DFQATT and CDR2 SNEGSKA (reference sequence). J lost 7 bases, V lost 6 bases, and 6 bases had no gene match. There are 12 residues in the CDR3. The CDR3 is CSAPGLVNEQFF. The CDR3, as DNA: TGCAGTGCCCCTGGACTAGTGAATGAGCAGTTCTTC.

CDR3 amino acids: CSALGGLAGGTDTQYF. CDR3 DNA: TGCAGTGCGCTAGGCGGACTAGCGGGGGGCACAGATACGCAGTATTTT. The V call is TRBV20-1, the J call TRBJ2-3; 13 bases fit TRBD2. V gave up 6 bases and J gave up 1 base; unmatched junction bases: 7. Germline CDR1 reads DFQATT; CDR2 reads SNEGSKA (reference sequence). There are 16 residues in the CDR3.

The V gene is TRBV7-9, the J gene TRBJ2-5, with D maybe TRBD2 (6 bases). The V end lost 3 bases, the J end lost 2 bases, and 16 bases lay between the germline ends. This CDR3 has 16 residues. CDR1 is SEHNR, CDR2 FQNEAQ, per germline (reference sequence). The CDR3 is CASSFGASVDQETQYF. DNA of the CDR3: TGTGCCAGCAGCTTTGGGGCTAGCGTAGATCAAGAGACCCAGTACTTC.

This clonotype was detected only a few times. V and J are TRBV11-1 and TRBJ2-7; D gene uncertain. V lost 7 bases, J lost 1 base, and 11 bases lay in between. Germline values: CDR1 SGHAT, CDR2 FQDESV (reference sequence). The CDR3 loop spans 13 amino acids. CDR3 sequence (DNA): TGTGCCAGCACGTACGCGGTATCCTACGAGCAGTACTTC. The encoded protein is CASTYAVSYEQYF.

Note on this clonotype: This may arise from a read error, as a much more abundant clone is one base away. The V gene is TRBV7-9, the J gene TRBJ1-5, with TRBD1 as a possible D gene (6 bases). The CDR3 covers 20 residues. Per the germline V gene, CDR1 is SEHNR and CDR2 is FQNEAQ (reference sequence). The CDR3 spells CAGSPHPTGSPGYSNQPQHF. DNA for the CDR3: TGTGCCGGCAGCCCCCACCCGACAGGCTCCCCGGGGTATAGCAATCAGCCCCAGCATTTT.

J is TRBJ2-7 and V is TRBV29-1; 13 positions agree with TRBD2. Germline V gene lookup returns CDR1 SQVTM and CDR2 ANQGSEA. CDR3 length: 16 amino acids. With 5 bases clipped from V and 5 bases from J, the junction kept 12 bases outside the gene matches. CDR3 nucleotide sequence: TGCAGCGTTAAGTCCGGGACTAGCGGGGCGGTGGACGAGCAGTACTTC. It codes for CSVKSGTSGAVDEQYF.

The rearrangement links TRBV7-2 to TRBJ1-2; D is perhaps TRBD1 (6 bases). CDR1 is SGHTA, CDR2 FQGNSA, per germline. The CDR3 is made up of 15 amino acids. The ends were cut back, 1 base at V and 6 bases at J, with 15 bases in the middle. The CDR3 nucleotides read TGTGCCAGCAGCTTAGACGGTCCGGGGGCACATGGCTACACCTTC. Protein product: CASSLDGPGAHGYTF.

Only a few counts were recorded for this clonotype. The rearrangement joins TRBV2 to TRBJ2-3, with TRBD2 identical over 10 bases. The V gene's germline CDR1 is SNHLY and CDR2 FYNNEI. V shed 6 bases and J 0 bases; nucleotides not matched to a gene: 3. This CDR3 contains 15 residues. The DNA for the CDR3 is TGTGCCAGCAGAGGACTAGCGGCTAGCACAGATACGCAGTATTTT. Encoded protein: CASRGLAASTDTQYF. Drawing the rest from reference TRBV2 and TRBJ2-3, the complete variable domain is EPEVTQTPSHQVTQMGQEVILRCVPISNHLYFYWYRQILGQKVEFLVSFYNNEISEKSEIFDDQFSVERPDGSNFTLKIRSTKLEDSAMYFCASRGLAASTDTQYFGPGTRLTVL.

This clonotype was detected a few times. The rearrangement links TRBV10-3 to TRBJ2-7; 13 bases line up with TRBD2. Germline CDR1 ENHRY, CDR2 SYGVKD. The junction had 0 bases not matched to a gene; V was cut back by 4 bases and J by 0 bases. The CDR3 is 15 residues long. The CDR3: CAISGTSGSSYEQYF. In DNA, the CDR3 is TGTGCCATCAGTGGGACTAGCGGGAGCTCCTACGAGCAGTACTTC.

This clonotype appeared a single time. The V gene is TRBV6-2 or TRBV6-3, the J gene TRBJ2-6; perhaps TRBD1 as D (6 bases). V lost 1 base to trimming and J lost 2 bases, with 27 bases between them. This CDR3 has 22 residues. CDR1 is MNHEY and CDR2 is SVGEGT in the germline V gene. The chain's CDR3 is CASSYFGQGRPDKHAGANVLTF. CDR3 nucleotide sequence: TGTGCCAGCAGTTACTTCGGCCAGGGGCGTCCTGATAAACACGCTGGGGCCAACGTCCTGACTTTC.